This T cell receptor (beta chain) comes out of a study of a mutant IDH1 vaccine in newly diagnosed glioma. The overall study: Vaccination began 4-6 weeks post radiotherapy alone, or with temozolomide cycles. The sex distribution of treated patients was 62.5% male and about 40% female, with a mean age of around 40 years. General study results and limits: There seemed to be no relation between pseudoprogression and changes in top peripheral T cell clonotypes.

Using immunoSEQ multiplex PCR, the repertoire was profiled, and TCRdb retains in-frame clones only, with some absent. This sample yields around 56,000 clones, of which about three quarters are seen a single time; roughly 8.1% belongs to the top ten. The time point is: week 23, last vaccination. Each dose of the vaccine consisted of 300 ug of mutant IDH1 20-mer peptide, with topical imiquimod. CDR1 is SGHTA, CDR2 FQGNSA, per germline. There are 15 residues in the CDR3. Details on this clone: Its antigen remains unknown. One end of the junction fails to match germline, which may point to a read error.

This TCR came from a woman aged 40 to 50 with glioma. Some clones in this sample may be carry-over from other donors' samples. The V and J genes are TRBV7-2 and TRBJ2-3; 8 nucleotides line up with TRBD2. The sequenced sample was PBMCs, obtained from a glioma patient whose treatment included an IDH1 peptide vaccine. CDR3 bases: TGTGCCAGCAGCCTAGCGGGTCTACACACAGATACGCAGTATTTT. Its translation is CASSLAGLHTDTQYF.